A selection of T cell receptor beta chains follows, all from one sample in a study of shared clonotypes between healthy human individuals. The table came from immunoSEQ multiplex PCR; TCRdb's copy has only in-frame clones and leaves some out. The sample includes a few million clones, approximately 95% of them seen just once. Input material: naive CD4+ T cells from PBMCs. Every receptor here comes from a man aged 18-30 years in good health. Some clones in this sample may be carry-over from other donors' samples. CDR3s include the opening cysteine and the closing phenylalanine or tryptophan. D genes are given only for firm matches. Expanded clones are given a class, and other clones once, few, many or no size at all.

J: TRBJ2-7; D: TRBD2; V: TRBV7-2; size: -; DNA: TGTGCCAGCAGCTCGCCGTATTCCGGGACTAGCGGAACCTACGAGCAGTACTTC; CDR3: CASSSPYSGTSGTYEQYF
J: TRBJ2-2; D: TRBD2; V: TRBV7-2; size: -; DNA: TGTGCCAGCAGCTTAGGGCTAGCGGGAGTGGGGGAGCTGTTTTTT; CDR3: CASSLGLAGVGELFF
J: TRBJ1-1; D: -; V: TRBV27; size: -; DNA: TGTGCCAGCACGACATGGGGGGCCCCTGAAGCTTTCTTT; CDR3: CASTTWGAPEAFF
J: TRBJ2-5; D: -; V: TRBV10-3; size: -; DNA: TGTGCCATCGCTGGTCCGTACCAAGAGACCCAGTACTTC; CDR3: CAIAGPYQETQYF
J: TRBJ1-4; D: -; V: TRBV7-2; size: -; DNA: TGTGCCAGCAGCTTAGGGTTCCGGGGGAATGAAAAACTGTTTTTT; CDR3: CASSLGFRGNEKLFF
J: TRBJ1-1; D: -; V: TRBV5-1; size: -; DNA: TGCGCCAGCAGCTCCTACAGGGCCACTGAAGCTTTCTTT; CDR3: CASSSYRATEAFF
J: TRBJ1-2; D: TRBD1; V: TRBV6-1; size: -; DNA: TGTGCCAGCAGTGAAGCAGGGACAGGGGTCTATGGCTACACCTTC; CDR3: CASSEAGTGVYGYTF
J: TRBJ2-7; D: -; V: TRBV29-1; size: -; DNA: TGCAGCGTGACGGACAACTCCTACGAGCAGTACTTC; CDR3: CSVTDNSYEQYF
J: TRBJ1-1; D: -; V: TRBV19; size: once; DNA: TGTGCCAGTAGTATACAGCCCAGCAACACTGAAGCTTTCTTT; CDR3: CASSIQPSNTEAFF
J: TRBJ2-3; D: -; V: TRBV7-3; size: -; DNA: TGTGCCAGCAGCCCCCGGTGGTCGGGGGCAGCTGATACGCAGTATTTT; CDR3: CASSPRWSGAADTQYF
J: TRBJ2-7; D: TRBD2; V: TRBV4-1; size: -; DNA: TGCGCCAGCAGCCAAGGGACTAGCGGGACCTACGAGCAGTACTTC; CDR3: CASSQGTSGTYEQYF
J: TRBJ1-4; D: -; V: TRBV7-1; size: -; DNA: TGTGCCAGCAGGTTTACAGGAGGCGCAGGGGAAAAACTGTTTTTT; CDR3: CASRFTGGAGEKLFF
J: TRBJ2-4; D: -; V: TRBV27; size: -; DNA: TGTGCCAGCAGTGCAACAGGGCCTCAAAACATTCAGTACTTC; CDR3: CASSATGPQNIQYF
J: TRBJ2-1; D: TRBD2; V: TRBV19; size: once; DNA: TGTGCCAGTAGCCCCGTAGGACCAGCGGGAGGGCCGGTGGGGTTCTTC; CDR3: CASSPVGPAGGPVGFF
J: TRBJ2-1; D: TRBD2; V: TRBV29-1; size: -; DNA: TGCAGCGCTGGGCGGGGGGCTAGTGAGCAGTTCTTC; CDR3: CSAGRGASEQFF
J: TRBJ1-1; D: -; V: TRBV5-1; size: -; DNA: TGCGCCAGCAGCTTGGGGGACGGGAGCACTGAAGCTTTCTTT; CDR3: CASSLGDGSTEAFF
J: TRBJ2-2; D: TRBD1; V: TRBV7-9; size: -; DNA: TGTGCCAGCAGCCATCGGGACAGCACCGGGGAGCTGTTTTTT; CDR3: CASSHRDSTGELFF
J: TRBJ2-1; D: -; V: TRBV5-6; size: -; DNA: TGTGCCAGCAGACGTCAGGAGAGCTCCTACAATGAGCAGTTCTTC; CDR3: CASRRQESSYNEQFF
J: TRBJ2-7; D: TRBD1; V: TRBV5-5; size: -; DNA: TGTGCCAGCAGCCCCTGGACAGGTGAAAGCTCCTACGAGCAGTACTTC; CDR3: CASSPWTGESSYEQYF
J: TRBJ2-3; D: TRBD2; V: TRBV18; size: -; DNA: TGTGCCAGCTCACCACCCGGGACTAGTGCGCATACGCAGTATTTT; CDR3: CASSPPGTSAHTQYF
J: TRBJ1-1; D: -; V: TRBV28; size: -; DNA: TGTGCCAGCACCTACGGGGGCCAGGGGACGGCTTTCTTT; CDR3: CASTYGGQGTAFF
J: TRBJ2-3; D: -; V: TRBV30; size: -; DNA: TGTGCCTGGAGTGCCGGACTGGCCCCTAGCACAGATACGCAGTATTTT; CDR3: CAWSAGLAPSTDTQYF
J: TRBJ2-7; D: -; V: TRBV10-3; size: -; DNA: TGTGCCATCAGCAAAACCGGGAACTCCTACGAGCAGTACTTC; CDR3: CAISKTGNSYEQYF
J: TRBJ2-7; D: TRBD1; V: TRBV7-9; size: -; DNA: TGTGCCAGCAGGCACCCAGGACAGGGCATGGGGGAGCAGTACTTC; CDR3: CASRHPGQGMGEQYF
J: TRBJ2-4; D: -; V: TRBV11-2; size: -; DNA: TGTGCCAGCAGCTTAGAGAGGGGGGCCAAAAACATTCAGTACTTC; CDR3: CASSLERGAKNIQYF
J: TRBJ2-7; D: TRBD1; V: TRBV2; size: -; DNA: TGTGCCAGCAGTGAGGACAGGGATTCCTACGAGCAGTACTTC; CDR3: CASSEDRDSYEQYF
J: TRBJ1-5; D: TRBD1; V: TRBV6-5; size: -; DNA: TGTGCCAGCAGGACGGGGACAGATCAGCCCCAGCATTTT; CDR3: CASRTGTDQPQHF
J: TRBJ2-1; D: TRBD1; V: TRBV4-2; size: -; DNA: TGTGCCAGCAGCCCAAGGACAGGGGCACTATTGGCGGGATGGTCGAGCTCCTACAATGAGCAGTTCTTC; CDR3: CASSPRTGALLAGWSSSYNEQFF
J: TRBJ1-3; D: -; V: TRBV2; size: -; DNA: TGTGCCAGCAGTGAGAGGTGGGGTGCGGGAAACACCATATATTTT; CDR3: CASSERWGAGNTIYF
J: TRBJ2-7; D: -; V: TRBV30; size: -; DNA: TGTGCCTGGAGACAACGCCGCACAGGGTCCGACTCCTACGAGCAGTACTTC; CDR3: CAWRQRRTGSDSYEQYF
J: TRBJ2-1; D: TRBD1; V: TRBV5-6; size: -; DNA: TGTGCCAGCAGCCCCGATCAGGGGGCTGTAAGGAATGAGCAGTTCTTC; CDR3: CASSPDQGAVRNEQFF
J: TRBJ1-2; D: -; V: TRBV9; size: -; DNA: TGTGCCAGCAGCGGTAGACTCATAGATAGTGGCTACACCTTC; CDR3: CASSGRLIDSGYTF
J: TRBJ1-2; D: TRBD1; V: TRBV7-9; size: few; DNA: TGTGCCAGCAGCCCACCGACAGGGACTAGTACCTTC; CDR3: CASSPPTGTSTF
J: TRBJ1-3; D: -; V: TRBV7-9; size: -; DNA: TGTGCCAGCAGCCCCGAGAGGGACGGAAACACCATATATTTT; CDR3: CASSPERDGNTIYF
J: TRBJ2-1; D: TRBD2; V: TRBV7-2; size: -; DNA: TGTGCCAGCATGTGGTCCCTCGCGGGGGACAATGAGCAGTTCTTC; CDR3: CASMWSLAGDNEQFF
J: TRBJ2-2; D: TRBD2; V: TRBV18; size: -; DNA: TGTGCCAGCTCACCGGCTAGCGGGATGGAAAACGGGGAGCTGTTTTTT; CDR3: CASSPASGMENGELFF
J: TRBJ2-5; D: -; V: TRBV7-2; size: once; DNA: TGTGCCAGCAGCTTCTACAGGGAAGAGACCCAGTACTTC; CDR3: CASSFYREETQYF
J: TRBJ2-7; D: -; V: TRBV28; size: -; DNA: TGTGCCAGCAGTGTTTACAGGGGAGGGTTCGAGCAGTACTTC; CDR3: CASSVYRGGFEQYF
J: TRBJ2-1; D: TRBD2; V: TRBV6-5; size: -; DNA: TGTGCCAGCAGTTACGGTCTAGCGGGAGGGGTCAATGAGCAGTTCTTC; CDR3: CASSYGLAGGVNEQFF
J: TRBJ1-3; D: -; V: TRBV10-3; size: -; DNA: TGTGCCATCAGTGGGACCGGGGCAGGCGCAGGAAACACCATATATTTT; CDR3: CAISGTGAGAGNTIYF
J: TRBJ2-2; D: TRBD2; V: TRBV30; size: -; DNA: TGTGCCTGGAGTGTACAGGGTAGCGGGGACTACACCGGGGAGCTGTTTTTT; CDR3: CAWSVQGSGDYTGELFF
J: TRBJ1-4; D: -; V: TRBV7-2; size: -; DNA: TGTGCCAGCAGCTGGACACCGAATGAAAAACTGTTTTTT; CDR3: CASSWTPNEKLFF
J: TRBJ2-7; D: -; V: TRBV6-1; size: -; DNA: TGTGCCAGCAGGACGGGCAGCTACGAGCAGTACTTC; CDR3: CASRTGSYEQYF
J: TRBJ2-3; D: -; V: TRBV30; size: -; DNA: TGTGCCTGGAGTGTAAGCACCCTCACAGATACGCAGTATTTT; CDR3: CAWSVSTLTDTQYF
J: TRBJ1-5; D: TRBD1; V: TRBV29-1; size: -; DNA: TGCAGCACTCAACAGGGGGTAGATCAGCCCCAGCATTTT; CDR3: CSTQQGVDQPQHF
J: TRBJ2-1; D: -; V: TRBV5-1; size: -; DNA: TGCGCCAGCAGCTGGGGACCCCCGAGCAATGAGCAGTTCTTC; CDR3: CASSWGPPSNEQFF
J: TRBJ2-3; D: TRBD2; V: TRBV5-8; size: once; DNA: TGTGCCAGCAGCTTGGTTAGCGGGAGTATCACAGATACGCAGTATTTT; CDR3: CASSLVSGSITDTQYF
J: TRBJ1-1; D: -; V: TRBV5-1; size: few; DNA: TGCGCCAGCAGCTTGCAATTAGGCACTGAAGCTTTCTTT; CDR3: CASSLQLGTEAFF
J: TRBJ2-7; D: -; V: TRBV5-5; size: once; DNA: TGTGCCAGCAGCTTGGACCCAGGGGGGACCTACGAGCAGTACTTC; CDR3: CASSLDPGGTYEQYF
J: TRBJ2-3; D: TRBD2; V: TRBV6-4; size: -; DNA: TGTGCCAGCAGTGCGGAGTGGGGGAGGGCAGATACGCAGTATTTT; CDR3: CASSAEWGRADTQYF